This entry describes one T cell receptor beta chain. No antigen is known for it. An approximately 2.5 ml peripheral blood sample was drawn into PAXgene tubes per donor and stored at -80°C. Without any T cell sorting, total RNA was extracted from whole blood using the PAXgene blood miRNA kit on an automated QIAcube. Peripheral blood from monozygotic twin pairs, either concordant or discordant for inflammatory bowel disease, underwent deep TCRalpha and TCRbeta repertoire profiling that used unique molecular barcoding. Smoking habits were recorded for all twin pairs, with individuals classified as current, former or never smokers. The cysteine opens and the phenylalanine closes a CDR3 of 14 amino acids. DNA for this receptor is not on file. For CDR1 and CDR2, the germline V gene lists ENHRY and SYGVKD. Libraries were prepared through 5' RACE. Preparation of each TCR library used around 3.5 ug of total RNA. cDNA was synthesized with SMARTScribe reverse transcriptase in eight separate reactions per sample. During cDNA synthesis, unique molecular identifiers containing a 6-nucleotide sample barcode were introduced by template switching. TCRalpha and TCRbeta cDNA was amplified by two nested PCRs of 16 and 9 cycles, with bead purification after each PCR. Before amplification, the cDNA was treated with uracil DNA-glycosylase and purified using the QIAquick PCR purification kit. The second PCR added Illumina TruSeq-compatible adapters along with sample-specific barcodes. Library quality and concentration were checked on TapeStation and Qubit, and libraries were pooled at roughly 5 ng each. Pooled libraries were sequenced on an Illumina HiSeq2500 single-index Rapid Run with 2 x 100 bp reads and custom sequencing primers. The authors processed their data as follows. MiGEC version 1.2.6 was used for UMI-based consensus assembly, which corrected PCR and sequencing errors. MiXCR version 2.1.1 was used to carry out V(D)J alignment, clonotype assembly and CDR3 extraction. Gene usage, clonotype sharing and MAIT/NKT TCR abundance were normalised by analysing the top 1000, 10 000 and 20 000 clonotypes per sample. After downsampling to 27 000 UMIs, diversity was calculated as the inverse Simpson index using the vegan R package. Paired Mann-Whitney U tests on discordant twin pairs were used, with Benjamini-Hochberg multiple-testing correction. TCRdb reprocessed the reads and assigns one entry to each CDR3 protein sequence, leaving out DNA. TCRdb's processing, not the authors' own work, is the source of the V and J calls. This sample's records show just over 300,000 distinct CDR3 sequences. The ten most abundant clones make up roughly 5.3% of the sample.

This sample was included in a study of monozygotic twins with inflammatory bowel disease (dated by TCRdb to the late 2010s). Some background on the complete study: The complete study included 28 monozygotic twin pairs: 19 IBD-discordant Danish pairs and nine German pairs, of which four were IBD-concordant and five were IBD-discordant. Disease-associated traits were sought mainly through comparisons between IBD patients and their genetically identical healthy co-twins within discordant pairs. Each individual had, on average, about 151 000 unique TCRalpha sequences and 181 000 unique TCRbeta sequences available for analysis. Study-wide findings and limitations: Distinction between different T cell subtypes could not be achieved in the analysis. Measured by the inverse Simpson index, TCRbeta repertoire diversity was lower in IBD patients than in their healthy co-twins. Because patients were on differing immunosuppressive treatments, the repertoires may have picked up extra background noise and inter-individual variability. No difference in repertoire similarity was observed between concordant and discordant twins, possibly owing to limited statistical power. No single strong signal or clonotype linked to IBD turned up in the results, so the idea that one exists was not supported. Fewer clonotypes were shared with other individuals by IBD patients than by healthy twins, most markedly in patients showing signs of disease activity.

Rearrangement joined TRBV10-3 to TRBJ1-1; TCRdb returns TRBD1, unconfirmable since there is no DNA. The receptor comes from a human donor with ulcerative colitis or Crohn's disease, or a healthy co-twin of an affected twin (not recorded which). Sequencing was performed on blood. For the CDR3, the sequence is CAISVGGRSTEAFF.